This T cell receptor (beta chain) was sequenced for a study of T cell clones after liver transplantation. This CDR3 is 11 amino acids long. Germline V gene lookup returns CDR1 GTSNPN and CDR2 SVGIG (reference sequence). Method: immunoSEQ multiplex PCR; TCRdb's copy keeps in-frame clones and lacks some. The sample has about 24,000 clones, approximately 71% seen once. Worth noting for this clone: A read error may account for a junction end that differs from germline.

The material sequenced was CD4+ T cells from blood, taken before liver transplant. The chain carries TRBV30 and TRBJ1-1; the D is unclear. The receptor was derived from a human donor who received a liver transplant. CDR3 nucleotides: TGTGCTTGGAAGCGGTTCACTGAAGCTTTCTTT. Its translation is CAWKRFTEAFF.